These 13 T cell receptor beta chains came from one sample sequenced in a study of cytomegalovirus exposure and HLA in healthy donors. In the PCR, 60 Vbeta and 13 Jbeta primers were used. Produced via immunoSEQ multiplex PCR; TCRdb's table is partial and in-frame only. The table has 90,000 to 120,000 clones, 10% seen once. Sequencing input: PBMCs. All receptors derive from a man aged 35-49 years in good health and CMV-seropositive.

In this sample, this clone turned up a few times. Different DNA sequences within this sample yield the same CDR3. The gene calls are TRBV25-1 and TRBJ2-2, with a weak D call TRBD2 (6 bases). This CDR3 has 15 amino acids. The germline gives CDR1 MGHDK, CDR2 SYGVNS. V dropped 6 bases and J dropped 2 bases, with 13 bases sitting between them. CDR3 nucleotide sequence: TGTGCCAGCAGACCCGCGGGGCGAAACACCGGGGAGCTGTTTTTT. Protein product: CASRPAGRNTGELFF.

This clone occurred a few times. The rearrangement uses TRBV11-2 and TRBJ2-7, with TRBD2 matching 14 bases. The J segment lost 6 bases and the V segment lost 7 bases, leaving 5 bases of the junction unmatched. This CDR3 has 14 amino acids. From germline, CDR1 is SGHAT and CDR2 FQNNGV. In DNA form, the CDR3 reads TGTGCCAGCAACCGACTAGCGGGAGGGGGCGAGCAGTACTTC. This encodes CASNRLAGGGEQYF.

The V gene is TRBV5-1, the J gene TRBJ2-2, with D possibly matching TRBD2 (6 bases). Trimming stripped 1 base from V and 0 bases from J, with 13 bases between. The CDR3 is made up of 17 amino acids. Germline V lookup: CDR1 SGHRS, CDR2 YFSETQ. DNA for the CDR3: TGCGCCAGCAGCTTGTTGCGAGCGGGTGCGAACACCGGGGAGCTGTTTTTT. This encodes CASSLLRAGANTGELFF.

This clone was seen a few times. This chain connects TRBV25-1 to TRBJ2-5; TRBD1 agrees at 8 bases. From germline, CDR1 is MGHDK and CDR2 SYGVNS. Germline trimming cut 4 bases from V and 3 bases from J; bases unmatched to any gene: 4. This CDR3 is 14 amino acids long. This CDR3 is CASSGDRGEETQYF. CDR3 in DNA: TGTGCCAGCAGTGGCGACAGGGGAGAAGAGACCCAGTACTTC.

The chain links TRBV6-5 to TRBJ2-1, with TRBD2 as a possible D gene (6 bases). The CDR3 runs 14 residues. The V and J ends lost 5 bases and 5 bases respectively, with 13 bases between them. Germline V gene sequence: CDR1 MNHEY, CDR2 SVGAGI. The CDR3 nucleotides read TGTGCCAGCAGTCCCCCCGGCGGGAACAATGAGCAGTTCTTC. The encoded protein is CASSPPGGNNEQFF.

The sample holds a few counts of this clone. The chain employs TRBV9 and TRBJ2-7; D may be TRBD2 (6 bases). This CDR3 spans 15 amino acids. Trimming took off 0 bases at V and 2 bases at J, with 12 bases between the two ends. Germline values: CDR1 SGDLS, CDR2 YYNGEE. The CDR3 protein is CASSVADGSTYEQYF. Here the CDR3 DNA reads TGTGCCAGCAGCGTAGCGGACGGGAGTACCTACGAGCAGTACTTC.

There are a few counts of this clone. The gene calls are TRBV27 and TRBJ2-1; 15 bases fit TRBD2. V lost 2 bases, J lost 8 bases, and 1 base stayed unmatched. The CDR3 extends over 15 amino acids. Germline assignment: CDR1 MNHEY and CDR2 SMNVEV (reference sequence). CDR3 sequence reads: CASSLRTSGRDEQFF. The CDR3 DNA is TGTGCCAGCAGTTTAAGGACTAGCGGGAGGGATGAGCAGTTCTTC.

A few counts support this clone. The rearrangement links TRBV10-2 to TRBJ2-7; the D is unclear. V lost 8 bases, J lost 4 bases, and 9 bases lay in between. The CDR3 covers 11 residues. Germline V gene data show CDR1 as WSHSY and CDR2 as SAAADI. The CDR3 DNA reads TGCGCCAGCCTTGACGGGTACGAGCAGTACTTC. It codes for CASLDGYEQYF.

CDR3 loop: CASSPQTSYNEQFF. CDR3 nucleotide sequence: TGCGCCAGTTCCCCGCAGACTAGCTACAATGAGCAGTTCTTC. V usage is TRBV5-1 and J usage is TRBJ2-1, with TRBD2 as a possible D gene (6 bases). CDR1 and CDR2 (germline): SGHRS, YFSETQ. V lost 8 bases to trimming and J lost 3 bases, with 15 bases between them. This CDR3 is built from 14 residues. The full variable domain, its missing parts supplied by reference TRBV5-1 and TRBJ2-1, is KAGVTQTPRYLIKTRGQQVTLSCSPISGHRSVSWYQQTPGQGLQFLFEYFSETQRNKGNFPGRFSGRQFSNSRSEMNVSTLELGDSALYLCASSPQTSYNEQFFGPGTRLTVL.

The chain combines TRBV2 with TRBJ2-7, with D perhaps matching TRBD1 (6 bases). The CDR3 extends over 12 amino acids. V gave up 9 bases and J gave up 2 bases, with 11 bases separating them. Looked up from germline, CDR1 is SNHLY and CDR2 is FYNNEI. CDR3 loop: CASRQVPYEQYF. The CDR3 DNA reads TGTGCCAGTAGACAGGTTCCCTACGAGCAGTACTTC. The complete variable domain, with remaining parts taken from reference TRBV2 and TRBJ2-7, reads EPEVTQTPSHQVTQMGQEVILRCVPISNHLYFYWYRQILGQKVEFLVSFYNNEISEKSEIFDDQFSVERPDGSNFTLKIRSTKLEDSAMYFCASRQVPYEQYFGPGTRLTVT.

This clone was seen a few times. The CDR3 DNA reads TGTGCCAGCAGCGTACAGACAGTATTCACAGATACGCAGTATTTT. This encodes CASSVQTVFTDTQYF. V usage is TRBV9 and J usage is TRBJ2-3, with D perhaps TRBD1 (5 bases). Germline-derived CDR1 and CDR2 are SGDLS and YYNGEE. This CDR3 has 15 amino acids. Trimming pared 1 base from V and 2 bases from J, leaving 11 bases between. The whole variable domain, remainder taken from reference TRBV9 and TRBJ2-3, is DSGVTQTPKHLITATGQRVTLRCSPRSGDLSVYWYQQSLDQGLQFLIQYYNGEERAKGNILERFSAQQFPDLHSELNLSSLELGDSALYFCASSVQTVFTDTQYFGPGTRLTVL.

The chain combines TRBV9 with TRBJ1-4, with 9 positions matching TRBD1. CDR3 length equals 16 residues. Germline V gene data show CDR1 as SGDLS and CDR2 as YYNGEE. Losses at the gene ends were 0 bases for V and 12 bases for J; bases not matched to a gene: 12. The CDR3 bases are TGTGCCAGCAGCGTAGATAGTCCCGGGACAGGGACCGAACTGTTTTTT. This translates into CASSVDSPGTGTELFF.

The rearrangement joins TRBV2 to TRBJ2-1; maybe TRBD1 (5 bases). The germline V gene encodes CDR1 SNHLY and CDR2 FYNNEI. Trimming shortened V by 1 base and J by 4 bases, and 11 bases separated the two germline ends. This CDR3 region has 15 residues. CDR3 in DNA: TGTGCCAGCAGTGAAGGGCGGACAACATACAATGAGCAGTTCTTC. Its translation: CASSEGRTTYNEQFF.